The clone carrying this TCR beta chain was found once. Per the authors' pipeline: Estimates of nucleated cell counts were drawn from the amplification of reference gene primers. The assay was immunoSEQ multiplex PCR, and TCRdb's table has in-frame clones only and misses some. From that table come the V and J calls and clone size; the DNA was used to work out D and trimming. The sample has 300,000 to 350,000 clones, about 90% seen once. The data stem from a study of blood T cell repertoires in COVID-19. The V and J ends lost 0 bases and 6 bases respectively, with 11 bases between them. The length of the CDR3 is 14 residues. Germline lookup yields CDR1 LGHNA and CDR2 YSLEER.

What was sequenced was peripheral blood. The V and J genes are TRBV4-3 and TRBJ1-1; D gene ambiguous. The origin of this receptor is a woman aged 40 to 50 with COVID-19, enrolled during active disease. Here the CDR3 DNA reads TGCGCCAGCAGCCAAGATAGAGCCACCCCTGAAGCTTTCTTT. Translation gives CASSQDRATPEAFF.